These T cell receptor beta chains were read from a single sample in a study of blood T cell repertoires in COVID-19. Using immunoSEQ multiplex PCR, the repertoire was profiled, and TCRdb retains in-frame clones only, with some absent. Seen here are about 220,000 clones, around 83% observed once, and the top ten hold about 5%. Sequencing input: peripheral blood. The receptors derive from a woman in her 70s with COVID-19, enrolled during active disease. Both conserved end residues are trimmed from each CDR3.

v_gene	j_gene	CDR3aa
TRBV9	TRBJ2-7	ASSVADIGEQY
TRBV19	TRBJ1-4	ASSGTATNEKLF
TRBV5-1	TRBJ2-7	ASSFGTGGEQY
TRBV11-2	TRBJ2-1	ASSRGAISYNEQF
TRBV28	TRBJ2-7	ASRGQGNFGEQY
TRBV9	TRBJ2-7	ASSVGQGSPLEQY
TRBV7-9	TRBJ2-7	ASSLRTSGFYEQY
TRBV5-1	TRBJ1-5	ASSPGPGGKLPQH
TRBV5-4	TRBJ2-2	ASSLDSTGELF
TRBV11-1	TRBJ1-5	ASSLFPQGSPQH
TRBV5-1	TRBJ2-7	ASSLRQGFYEQY
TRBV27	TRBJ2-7	ASSPGRRLLTSSYEQY
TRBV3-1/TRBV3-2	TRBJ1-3	ASSQEGRARAGNTIY
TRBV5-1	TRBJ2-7	ASSLGGRTRSYEQY
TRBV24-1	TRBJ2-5	ATSKTGGVETQY
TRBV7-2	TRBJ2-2	ASSLGLTVNTGELF
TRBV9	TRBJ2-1	ASSFGTSGRRRGNEQF
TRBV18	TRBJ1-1	ASSGHLNTEAF
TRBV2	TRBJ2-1	ASGTTSFNEQF
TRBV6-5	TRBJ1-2	ASSLTEDGYT
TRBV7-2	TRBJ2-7	ASSLDIGGSYEQY
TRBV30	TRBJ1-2	AWSGTGTGYPYGYT
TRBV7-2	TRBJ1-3	ASSLQGVGNTIY
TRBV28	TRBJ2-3	ASRTGGQGTDTQY
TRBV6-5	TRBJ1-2	ASSPRQARHGYT
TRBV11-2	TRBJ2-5	ASSSLGASGSSPETQY
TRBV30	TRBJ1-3	AWSVAGGSGNTIY
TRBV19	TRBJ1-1	AILPKGAGNTEAF